One sample yielded the 18 T cell receptor beta chains listed below, sequenced in a study of T-cell reconstitution after alpha-beta-depleted transplantation in children. TCRbeta library preparation incorporated unique molecular identifiers. TCRdb re-called the PCR reads with MiXCR, one entry per CDR3 protein. The data show nearly 400,000 distinct CDR3 sequences, with over 20% seen just once and 3.5% to 4% held by the top ten. Sequences were derived from PBMCs from the stem cell graft donor, sampled from the stem cell graft. These TCRs come from a human donor who donated a stem cell graft to a child with acute myeloid leukemia.

This rearrangement joins TRBV29-1 to TRBJ2-7; 11 nucleotides agree with TRBD1. This CDR3 has 14 residues. The ends lost 5 bases at V and 2 bases at J; junction bases unmatched: 5. The germline CDR1 and CDR2 sequences are SQVTM and ANQGSEA. The CDR3 is CSVLGQGDTYEQYF. The CDR3 nucleotides read TGCAGCGTTTTGGGACAGGGGGATACCTACGAGCAGTACTTC.

This clonotype showed up just a few times. This chain uses TRBV27 with TRBJ1-5; maybe TRBD1 (5 bases). The CDR3 runs to 14 residues. The germline CDR1 and CDR2 sequences are MNHEY and SMNVEV (reference sequence). Trimming left V 2 bases short and J 7 bases short, with 12 bases between. CDR3 bases: TGTGCCAGCAGTTTAGTTACAGGCGGGCAGCCCCAGCATTTT. Encoded protein: CASSLVTGGQPQHF.

This clonotype was detected only a few times. CDR3 sequence (DNA): TGTGCCAGCAGCCGTAAACCGGGACAGGGGGCATCGGGCACTGAAGCTTTCTTT. Protein sequence: CASSRKPGQGASGTEAFF. This chain links TRBV7-6 with TRBJ1-1, with 12 bases lining up with TRBD1. V gave up 5 bases and J gave up 4 bases; unmatched junction bases: 14. The CDR3 contains 18 residues. Germline values: CDR1 SGHVS, CDR2 FNYEAQ.

This clonotype showed up many times. The chain is built from TRBV24-1 and TRBJ2-1, with 9 bases aligning to TRBD2. Trimming removed 5 bases from V and 2 bases from J; junction bases left unmatched: 3. The germline CDR1 and CDR2 sequences are KGHDR and SFDVKD. The CDR3 length is 15 residues. The CDR3 region has the DNA TGTGCCACCAGTGTAGCGGGAGAAGCCTACAATGAGCAGTTCTTC. Translated: CATSVAGEAYNEQFF.

At least ten counts were recorded for this clonotype. The chain carries TRBV12-3 or TRBV12-4 and TRBJ1-4; a weak D match, TRBD1 (5 bases). Between the trimmed V and J ends, which lost 2 bases and 8 bases, there was a span of 9 bases. This CDR3 is 13 amino acids long. CDR3 in amino acids: CASSLRGGEKLFF. The CDR3 nucleotides read TGTGCCAGCAGTTTACGGGGGGGAGAAAAACTGTTTTTT.

This clonotype has at least ten counts. The chain recombines TRBV29-1 with TRBJ2-1, with TRBD2 as a possible D gene (6 bases). CDR3 length: 14 residues. V lost 4 bases and J 4 bases, leaving 14 bases between the germline ends. In germline, CDR1 is SQVTM, CDR2 ANQGSEA. Written as DNA, the CDR3 is TGCAGCGTTGTAGTTCCAGGGACTTACAATGAGCAGTTCTTC. Translating gives CSVVVPGTYNEQFF.

V usage is TRBV10-3 and J usage is TRBJ2-3; possible D gene TRBD2, 5 bases. This CDR3 has 14 residues. Germline V gene lookup returns CDR1 ENHRY and CDR2 SYGVKD. Trimming pared 7 bases from V and 1 base from J, leaving 12 bases between. The CDR3 DNA reads as TGTGCCATCATGGAGGCGGCCCGCACAGATACGCAGTATTTT. Protein product: CAIMEAARTDTQYF.

This clonotype came up many times. The rearrangement links TRBV12-3 or TRBV12-4 to TRBJ2-1; TRBD1 agrees at 9 bases. Losses at the gene ends were 3 bases for V and 8 bases for J; bases not matched to a gene: 8. CDR3 size: 15 residues. The CDR3 loop reads CASSFGDRGFDEQFF. Written as DNA, the CDR3 is TGTGCCAGCAGTTTCGGTGACAGGGGGTTCGATGAGCAGTTCTTC.

This clonotype was detected once. This sequence joins TRBV20-1 and TRBJ2-7; 8 nucleotides match TRBD2. This CDR3 region has 14 residues. After removal of 1 base from V and 1 base from J, the junction contained 3 bases not matched to a gene. CDR1 and CDR2 (germline): DFQATT, SNEGSKA (reference sequence). DNA for the CDR3: TGCAGTGCTAGAGTACTAGCGGAGTCCTACGAGCAGTACTTC. Encoded protein: CSARVLAESYEQYF.

The chain has TRBV28 and TRBJ2-1; D remains unclear. Trimming took 1 base from V and 7 from J, leaving 17 bases between them. Germline V CDR1 and CDR2: MDHEN, SYDVKM. The CDR3 covers 16 residues. CDR3 nucleotide sequence: TGTGCCAGCAGTTTATTTCAGGAGATCGAGAAGAATGAGCAGTTCTTC. Its protein product is CASSLFQEIEKNEQFF. Full variable domain (missing parts from reference TRBV28 and TRBJ2-1): DVKVTQSSRYLVKRTGEKVFLECVQDMDHENMFWYRQDPGLGLRLIYFSYDVKMKEKGDIPEGYSVSREKKERFSLILESASTNQTSMYLCASSLFQEIEKNEQFFGPGTRLTVL.

This clonotype was seen many times. The chain joins TRBV5-1 to TRBJ2-1; the D gene could be TRBD1 or TRBD2 (5 bases each). This CDR3 region has 12 residues. Germline V gene sequence: CDR1 SGHRS, CDR2 YFSETQ. Trimming removed 4 bases from V and 9 bases from J, with 11 bases in between. The CDR3 loop reads CASSHPGSEQFF. The CDR3 DNA sequence: TGCGCCAGCAGCCACCCAGGGAGTGAGCAGTTCTTC.

Many counts were recorded for this clonotype. V gene TRBV4-2 combines with J gene TRBJ2-7; 7 bases line up with TRBD2. V gave up 0 bases and J gave up 4 bases; unmatched junction bases: 3. Germline V gene data show CDR1 as LGHNA and CDR2 as YNFKEQ. CDR3 length equals 14 residues. CDR3 loop: CASSQELARYEQYF. CDR3 nucleotides: TGTGCCAGCAGCCAAGAACTAGCGAGATACGAGCAGTACTTC.

This clonotype was recorded many times. The J gene is TRBJ2-7, the V gene TRBV10-3; possibly TRBD1 or TRBD2 for D (6 bases each). From germline, CDR1 is ENHRY and CDR2 SYGVKD. The CDR3 covers 15 residues. Trimming removed 6 bases at V and 4 bases at J, with 19 bases between. The CDR3 loop reads CAISVGGQGSYEQYF. CDR3 in DNA: TGTGCCATCAGCGTTGGGGGGCAGGGGTCGTACGAGCAGTACTTC.

This rearrangement joins TRBV7-9 to TRBJ1-1; D gene unclear. Germline V gene sequence: CDR1 SEHNR, CDR2 FQNEAQ (reference sequence). The CDR3 runs to 14 residues. V lost 5 bases and J 1 base, leaving 11 bases between the germline ends. The CDR3 is CASSPSLANTEAFF. In nucleotides, the CDR3 is TGTGCCAGCAGCCCGTCCCTTGCGAACACTGAAGCTTTCTTT.

With respect to this clonotype: A much larger clone lies a single base off, so this may be a read error. This chain connects TRBV2 to TRBJ2-3, with 7 bases lining up with TRBD2. There are 15 residues in the CDR3. The germline CDR1 and CDR2 sequences are SNHLY and FYNNEI. V shed 6 bases, J shed 5 bases, and the junction held 11 bases outside the gene matches. The CDR3 nucleotides are TGTGCCAGCAGCATTACTAGCGCCCTTGGAGATACGCAGTATTTT. This sequence encodes CASSITSALGDTQYF.

The chain links TRBV12-3 or TRBV12-4 to TRBJ2-1; 7 bases map to TRBD2. Losses at the gene ends were 4 bases for V and 13 bases for J; bases not matched to a gene: 10. This CDR3 is 13 amino acids long. The CDR3 protein is CASSSRSGGEQFF. For the CDR3, the DNA is TGTGCCAGCAGTTCCAGGTCGGGGGGTGAACAGTTCTTC.

The gene calls are TRBV20-1 and TRBJ2-7; 8 bases line up with TRBD1. Per the germline V gene, CDR1 is DFQATT and CDR2 is SNEGSKA (reference sequence). CDR3 size: 15 residues. J gave up 2 bases and V 6 bases, and 12 bases lay outside the gene matches. CDR3 region: CSAVRTGRVAYEQYF. CDR3 DNA sequence: TGCAGTGCGGTTCGGACAGGGCGAGTGGCCTACGAGCAGTACTTC.

The sample holds a few counts of this clonotype. The CDR3, as DNA: TGTGCCAGCAGCAACCGTCACAAATACAATGAGCAGTTCTTC. Translating it yields CASSNRHKYNEQFF. The J gene is TRBJ2-1, the V gene TRBV21-1. TRBV21-1 constitutes a pseudogene. The CDR3 loop spans 14 amino acids.